Each of the 20 T cell receptor beta chains below was sequenced from the same sample in a study of graft-versus-host responses after intestinal transplantation. TCRdb keeps only in-frame clones here, not all; method: immunoSEQ multiplex PCR. The sample carries around 92,000 clones, approximately 85% recorded once. Source: PBMCs, taken 255 days after intestinal transplant. The receptors shown here come from a human patient who received an intestinal transplant, so some T cells may come from the graft donor.

V is TRBV2 and J is TRBJ1-1, with D unclear. This CDR3 has 13 residues. V lost 10 bases to trimming and J lost 3 bases, with 15 bases between them. Germline lookup yields CDR1 SNHLY and CDR2 FYNNEI. The CDR3 coding sequence is TGTGCCACCCAACCCGGAAGGGACACTGAAGCTTTCTTT. Its protein is CATQPGRDTEAFF.

V gene TRBV19 combines with J gene TRBJ1-1, with 7 bases fitting TRBD1. The CDR3 is 14 amino acids. The germline V gene has CDR1 LNHDA and CDR2 SQIVND (reference sequence). With 7 bases clipped from V and 8 bases from J, the junction kept 13 bases outside the gene matches. The CDR3 nucleotides are TGTGCCAGTATCTCCTCAGAGGGGGCAGGGGAAGCTTTCTTT. This encodes CASISSEGAGEAFF.

This sequence joins TRBV19 and TRBJ1-1, with 7 positions matching TRBD1. Trimming took 7 bases from V and 0 from J; bases not matched to a gene: 11. CDR3 size: 16 residues. Germline CDR1 and CDR2: LNHDA and SQIVND (reference sequence). CDR3 protein: CASMGLRGGMNTEAFF. CDR3 nucleotides: TGTGCCAGTATGGGACTCAGGGGGGGCATGAACACTGAAGCTTTCTTT.

In DNA form, the CDR3 reads TGTGCCAGCAGCTTGGATAACACTGAAGCTTTCTTT. This sequence encodes CASSLDNTEAFF. The chain links TRBV5-4 to TRBJ1-1; no firm D call. Germline values: CDR1 SGHNT, CDR2 YYREEE (reference sequence). This CDR3 spans 12 amino acids. Deletions cut 0 bases from V and 2 bases from J, with 2 bases between.

This chain uses TRBV9 with TRBJ2-5; 9 bases map to TRBD1. From germline, CDR1 is SGDLS and CDR2 YYNGEE. The ends lost 0 bases at V and 3 bases at J; junction bases unmatched: 9. The CDR3 sequence is 17 residues long. The CDR3 region is CASSVGAGTGSEETQYF. CDR3 bases: TGTGCCAGCAGCGTAGGGGCGGGGACAGGGAGTGAAGAGACCCAGTACTTC.

The chain recombines TRBV19 with TRBJ1-2; 8 bases align to TRBD1. CDR3 length: 14 residues. The V and J ends lost 7 bases and 2 bases, in that order; junction bases with no gene match: 6. Germline assignment: CDR1 LNHDA and CDR2 SQIVND (reference sequence). The CDR3: CASNAGQGNYGYTF. The CDR3 bases are TGTGCCAGTAACGCCGGACAGGGAAACTATGGCTACACCTTC.

This clone showed up just a few times. This chain links TRBV19 with TRBJ1-5, with D perhaps TRBD1 (6 bases). Trimming shortened V by 6 bases and J by 0 bases, and 21 bases separated the two germline ends. This CDR3 comprises 18 residues. Germline assignment: CDR1 LNHDA and CDR2 SQIVND (reference sequence). The CDR3 sequence is CASRRNGQPASSNQPQHF. The CDR3 DNA is TGTGCCAGTAGGAGGAACGGACAGCCAGCCAGTAGCAATCAGCCCCAGCATTTT. The full variable domain, its missing parts supplied by reference TRBV19 and TRBJ1-5, is DGGITQSPKYLFRKEGQNVTLSCEQNLNHDAMYWYRQDPGQGLRLIYYSQIVNDFQKGDIAEGYSVSREKKESFPLTVTSAQKNPTAFYLCASRRNGQPASSNQPQHFGDGTRLSIL.

This clone was detected only once. The chain recombines TRBV5-6 with TRBJ2-5; D possibly corresponds to TRBD1 (6 bases). CDR1 and CDR2 (germline): SGHDT, YYEEEE. The CDR3 has 15 amino acids. V was clipped by 4 bases and J by 3 bases, with 16 bases between them. The CDR3 bases are TGTGCCAGCAGCCCGACCGGACAGACAAAAGAGACCCAGTACTTC. Its translation: CASSPTGQTKETQYF.

The chain employs TRBV28 and TRBJ2-3, with no clear D. CDR1 MDHEN and CDR2 SYDVKM come from the germline V gene. V lost 3 bases, J lost 0 bases, and 10 bases lay in between. The CDR3 runs 15 residues. Written as DNA, the CDR3 is TGTGCCAGCAGTTTTGACAAACCTAGCACAGATACGCAGTATTTT. Protein sequence: CASSFDKPSTDTQYF.

In its sample, this clone was seen a few times. The chain couples TRBV6-5 to TRBJ2-1; D ambiguous. V gave up 7 bases and J gave up 12 bases, with 22 bases separating them. CDR1 and CDR2 from the germline V gene are MNHEY and SVGAGI. The CDR3 totals 14 residues. This chain's CDR3 is CASTPDQEVQTQFF. CDR3 nucleotide sequence: TGTGCCAGCACCCCCGACCAAGAGGTGCAAACGCAGTTCTTC.

This chain uses TRBV5-5 with TRBJ1-6; TRBD1 matches 8 bases. The CDR3 sequence is 17 residues long. Germline values: CDR1 SGHKS, CDR2 YYEKEE (reference sequence). The trim removed 4 bases at V and 3 bases at J, leaving 9 bases unmatched. CDR3 nucleotide sequence: TGTGCCAGCAGCGATAACCCCGGGACAGGCTATAATTCACCCCTCCACTTT. This gives the protein CASSDNPGTGYNSPLHF.

This CDR3 reads CASSVEPTPSGNTIYF. The CDR3, as DNA: TGTGCCAGCAGCGTTGAGCCGACACCCTCTGGAAACACCATATATTTT. The chain has TRBV9 and TRBJ1-3; no firm D call. Trimming stripped 2 bases from V and 0 bases from J, with 12 bases between. This CDR3 has 16 residues. Looked up from germline, CDR1 is SGDLS and CDR2 is YYNGEE.

Comments on this clone: Other nucleotide sequences from this sample produce the same CDR3. The chain uses TRBV5-1 and TRBJ2-7; the D gene is possibly TRBD2 (5 bases). The CDR3 length is 13 residues. V lost 5 bases and J 2 bases, leaving 11 bases between the germline ends. From germline, CDR1 is SGHRS and CDR2 YFSETQ. Written as DNA, the CDR3 is TGCGCCAGCAGACGGACGGAGGCCTACGAGCAGTACGTC. Encoded protein: CASRRTEAYEQYV.

The chain recombines TRBV6-1 with TRBJ1-1; D gene uncertain. V lost 4 bases and J lost 4, with 7 bases in between. Germline V lookup: CDR1 MNHNS, CDR2 SASEGT. The CDR3 is made up of 12 amino acids. The CDR3: CASSVGGTEAFF. CDR3 in DNA: TGTGCCAGCAGTGTGGGTGGCACTGAAGCTTTCTTT.

The rearrangement joins TRBV18 to TRBJ2-1; 12 bases match TRBD1. The J segment lost 8 bases and the V segment lost 3 bases, leaving 11 bases of the junction unmatched. The germline CDR1 and CDR2 sequences are KGHSH and LQKENI. CDR3 length equals 17 residues. For the CDR3, the DNA is TGTGCCAGCTCACCGAGGGACAGGGGGCTCCTGTCCTATGAGCAGTTCTTC. Translated: CASSPRDRGLLSYEQFF.

The chain has TRBV29-1 and TRBJ1-2; no firm D call. Germline V gene data show CDR1 as SQVTM and CDR2 as ANQGSEA. The CDR3 extends over 12 amino acids. The V gene lost 1 base and the J gene lost 5 bases, with 8 bases spanning the gap. The CDR3 is CSVEVGGYGYTF. DNA of the CDR3: TGCAGCGTTGAAGTAGGAGGTTATGGCTACACCTTC. The whole variable domain, remainder taken from reference TRBV29-1 and TRBJ1-2, is SAVISQKPSRDICQRGTSLTIQCQVDSQVTMMFWYRQQPGQSLTLIATANQGSEATYESGFVIDKFPISRPNLTFSTLTVSNMSPEDSSIYLCSVEVGGYGYTFGSGTRLTVV.

V usage is TRBV28 and J usage is TRBJ2-7; 9 bases line up with TRBD1. CDR3 size: 14 residues. CDR1 is MDHEN, CDR2 SYDVKM, per germline. V shed 8 bases, J shed 1 base, and the junction held 6 bases outside the gene matches. The chain's CDR3 is CASRTGQGSYEQYF. Written as DNA, the CDR3 is TGTGCCAGCCGGACCGGACAGGGGTCCTACGAGCAGTACTTC.

V gene TRBV5-4 combines with J gene TRBJ1-4, with 7 bases that match TRBD1. After removal of 5 bases from V and 8 bases from J, the junction contained 9 bases not matched to a gene. The CDR3 consists of 14 residues. Germline assignment: CDR1 SGHNT and CDR2 YYREEE (reference sequence). The chain's CDR3 is CASRKGAPGEKLFF. CDR3 in DNA: TGTGCCAGCAGAAAGGGGGCGCCGGGCGAAAAACTGTTTTTT.

The V and J genes are TRBV11-2 and TRBJ2-1; 7 nucleotides align to TRBD2. CDR1 SGHAT and CDR2 FQNNGV come from the germline V gene. V lost 5 bases and J lost 4; bases outside the gene matches: 8. The CDR3 length is 15 residues. The CDR3 nucleotides read TGTGCCAGCAGCGTAACAGCGGGACCTTACAATGAGCAGTTCTTC. Its protein product is CASSVTAGPYNEQFF. Using reference TRBV11-2 and TRBJ2-1 for the parts outside the CDR3, the full variable domain is EAGVAQSPRYKIIEKRQSVAFWCNPISGHATLYWYQQILGQGPKLLIQFQNNGVVDDSQLPKDRFSAERLKGVDSTLKIQPAKLEDSAVYLCASSVTAGPYNEQFFGPGTRLTVL.

The chain links TRBV5-1 to TRBJ1-1, with 8 bases identical to TRBD1. V trimming: 3 bases; J trimming: 5 bases; junction bases outside the gene matches: 6. Germline V gives CDR1 SGHRS, CDR2 YFSETQ. The CDR3 consists of 14 residues. The CDR3 DNA is TGCGCCAGCAGCTCCGACAGGGGAGGTACTGAAGCTTTCTTT. It translates to CASSSDRGGTEAFF.